The clone carrying this T cell receptor (beta chain) came up once. This entry comes from a study of blood T cell repertoires in COVID-19. Study overall: From T cells, B-cell-depleted T cells, or PBMCs came the material, which was cDNA or gDNA.

The repertoire was sequenced with immunoSEQ multiplex PCR; TCRdb's copy has only in-frame clones and lacks some. The profile covers 100,000 to 150,000 clones, with about four fifths appearing a single time and 3.5% to 5.5% taken by the ten largest. V trimming: 8 bases; J trimming: 2 bases; junction bases outside the gene matches: 3. The CDR3 is 12 amino acids. Germline CDR1 SNHLY, CDR2 FYNNEI. The chain recombines TRBV2 with TRBJ2-7, with 7 bases that match TRBD1. Sequenced input: peripheral blood. This receptor was identified in a woman in her 70s with acute or convalescent COVID-19. CDR3 coding DNA: TGTGCCAGCTGGGACAGTGCCTACGAGCAGTACTTC. Translating it yields CASWDSAYEQYF.